Listed below are T cell receptor beta chains from one sample, sequenced in a study of CD8+CD57+ T cells in acquired aplastic anemia. MiXCR, run by TCRdb on the reads, gives a single entry per CDR3 protein. The sample contains approximately 98,000 distinct CDR3 sequences, 50% to 65% of which appear only once. The source material was sorted CD4+, CD8+, or CD8+CD57+ T cells (not recorded which) from PBMCs. These receptors were taken from a human donor in good health, serving as a control. The CDR3 runs from the conserved cysteine through the conserved F or W. The order of the fields is clone size, D gene, V gene, J gene, CDR3 DNA, CDR3 protein. D genes are given only for firm matches. Not every row has a clone size; where given, it reads once, few, many or a size class.

size: many; D: -; V: TRBV9; J: TRBJ2-7; DNA: TGTGCCAGCAGCGTTACAGAGTCCTACGAGCAGTACTTC; CDR3: CASSVTESYEQYF
size: -; D: -; V: TRBV19; J: TRBJ1-1; DNA: TGTGCCAGTAACATAGGACAGTACAACACTGAAGCTTTCTTT; CDR3: CASNIGQYNTEAFF
size: many; D: -; V: TRBV9; J: TRBJ1-2; DNA: TGTGCCAGCAGCGTAGCCGGGGGCGAGAACTATGGCTACACCTTC; CDR3: CASSVAGGENYGYTF
size: many; D: -; V: TRBV4-3; J: TRBJ1-1; DNA: TGCGCCAGCAGCCAATTCACGGGGTTGAACACTGAAGCTTTCTTT; CDR3: CASSQFTGLNTEAFF
size: many; D: TRBD1; V: TRBV20-1; J: TRBJ2-7; DNA: TGCAGTGCTAGAGCCCGGGACAGCTACGAGCAGTACTTC; CDR3: CSARARDSYEQYF
size: -; D: TRBD2; V: TRBV5-1; J: TRBJ2-7; DNA: TGCGCCAGCAGCCCCCATGTTAGCGGGGGGCCCTCCTCCTACGAGCAGTACTTC; CDR3: CASSPHVSGGPSSYEQYF
size: -; D: -; V: TRBV29-1; J: TRBJ1-1; DNA: TGCAGCGTTGAGGGAGGAGGGTATGCTTTCTTT; CDR3: CSVEGGGYAFF
size: many; D: -; V: TRBV6-1; J: TRBJ2-7; DNA: TGTGCCAGCAGTCTAACGAACGGCGAGCAGTACTTC; CDR3: CASSLTNGEQYF
size: few; D: -; V: TRBV7-9; J: TRBJ2-3; DNA: TGTGCCAGCAGTTCTACGGCAGATACGCAGTATTTT; CDR3: CASSSTADTQYF
size: many; D: TRBD2; V: TRBV4-3; J: TRBJ2-7; DNA: TGCGCCAGCAGCCAAGAATTCAGCGGGGGAAGCTACGAGCAGTACTTC; CDR3: CASSQEFSGGSYEQYF
size: many; D: TRBD1; V: TRBV30; J: TRBJ1-2; DNA: TGTGCCTGGAGTTCGGGACAGAACTATGGCTACACCTTC; CDR3: CAWSSGQNYGYTF
size: -; D: -; V: TRBV2; J: TRBJ1-2; DNA: TGTGCCAGCAAAACCCTGGTGACTAACTATGGCTACACCTTC; CDR3: CASKTLVTNYGYTF
size: many; D: -; V: TRBV11-2; J: TRBJ1-1; DNA: TGTGCCAGCAGCTTAACTAGCTTGGGGACTGAAGCTTTCTTT; CDR3: CASSLTSLGTEAFF
size: -; D: TRBD2; V: TRBV5-1; J: TRBJ2-5; DNA: TGCGCCAGCAGCTCCGGACTAGCGGGGGGATTACAAGAGACCCAGTACTTC; CDR3: CASSSGLAGGLQETQYF
size: -; D: -; V: TRBV10-2; J: TRBJ1-2; DNA: TGTGCCAGCCGCCCGGCGGGGATCGCCTATGGCTACACCTTC; CDR3: CASRPAGIAYGYTF
size: -; D: -; V: TRBV10-3; J: TRBJ2-1; DNA: TGTGCCATCTACCATGACGGCTTGAATGAGCAGTTCTTC; CDR3: CAIYHDGLNEQFF
size: many; D: TRBD2; V: TRBV10-1; J: TRBJ2-5; DNA: TGCGCCAGCAGTGAGCCTCTGGGGGGGTTCCAAGAGACCCAGTACTTC; CDR3: CASSEPLGGFQETQYF
size: -; D: -; V: TRBV7-3; J: TRBJ2-1; DNA: TGTGCCAGCAGCTTAACGGCCGGGCCGATGAGCTCCTACAATGAGCAGTTCTTC; CDR3: CASSLTAGPMSSYNEQFF
size: -; D: TRBD2; V: TRBV29-1; J: TRBJ2-7; DNA: TGCAGCGTTGGGCTAGCGGGAGAGAGCGAGCAGTACTTC; CDR3: CSVGLAGESEQYF
size: many; D: -; V: TRBV15; J: TRBJ2-4; DNA: TGTGCCACCAGCAGAGTGGGGGAATCCAAAAACATTCAGTACTTC; CDR3: CATSRVGESKNIQYF
size: many; D: -; V: TRBV5-1; J: TRBJ1-6; DNA: TGCGCCAGCAGAGAACAGGGCTTTAATTCACCCCTCCACTTT; CDR3: CASREQGFNSPLHF
size: -; D: -; V: TRBV19; J: TRBJ1-2; DNA: TGTGCCAGTAGTTGGGGGATAGGCTATGGCTACACCTTC; CDR3: CASSWGIGYGYTF
size: many; D: -; V: TRBV7-2; J: TRBJ1-1; DNA: TGTGCCAGCAGCTTAGACAGCCCCACTGAAGCTTTCTTT; CDR3: CASSLDSPTEAFF
size: -; D: TRBD1; V: TRBV7-2; J: TRBJ1-6; DNA: TGTGCCAGCAGCTTAGGGACAGGGGGGGATTCACCCCTCCACTTT; CDR3: CASSLGTGGDSPLHF
size: -; D: TRBD1; V: TRBV10-2; J: TRBJ1-3; DNA: TGCGCCAGTTATGATCCGGGACAGCCGAATGGAGACACCATATATTTT; CDR3: CASYDPGQPNGDTIYF
size: -; D: -; V: TRBV10-2; J: TRBJ1-6; DNA: TGCGCCATCAGGGGCAGGGAGGGTTCACCCCTCCACTTT; CDR3: CAIRGREGSPLHF
size: -; D: -; V: TRBV19; J: TRBJ1-5; DNA: TGTGCCAGTAGTCCCCACCTAGGGGAAGGTCAGCCCCAGCATTTT; CDR3: CASSPHLGEGQPQHF
size: -; D: -; V: TRBV2; J: TRBJ2-7; DNA: TGTGCCAGCTTGAAATCCTACGAGCAGTACTTC; CDR3: CASLKSYEQYF
size: few; D: -; V: TRBV19; J: TRBJ2-5; DNA: TGTGCCAGCAGCTCGGAACAAGAGACCCAGTACTTC; CDR3: CASSSEQETQYF
size: -; D: TRBD1; V: TRBV24-1; J: TRBJ2-1; DNA: TGTGCCACCAGTGATTCTACAGGGGGCACGGGCAATGAGCAGTTCTTC; CDR3: CATSDSTGGTGNEQFF
size: few; D: -; V: TRBV7-6; J: TRBJ2-2; DNA: TGTGCCAGCAGCTTAGAAAGTCGCCTGGAGTCCGGGGAGCTGTTTTTT; CDR3: CASSLESRLESGELFF
size: many; D: -; V: TRBV3-1; J: TRBJ1-3; DNA: TGTGCCAGCAGCATCAGGGGATCGTCCTCTGGAAACACCATATATTTT; CDR3: CASSIRGSSSGNTIYF
size: many; D: -; V: TRBV30; J: TRBJ1-3; DNA: TGTGCCTGGTCAATGAGCTCTGGAAACACCATATATTTT; CDR3: CAWSMSSGNTIYF
size: once; D: -; V: TRBV24-1; J: TRBJ2-3; DNA: TGTGCCATCCAGGGAAGGGCGATTGATACGCAGTATTTT; CDR3: CAIQGRAIDTQYF
size: few; D: -; V: TRBV2; J: TRBJ1-2; DNA: TGTGCCAGCAGTGCAGGGTTCTATGGCTACACCTTC; CDR3: CASSAGFYGYTF
size: -; D: -; V: TRBV4-2; J: TRBJ1-6; DNA: TGTGCCAGCAGCCACGGAGGGACTTTGGTTAATTCACCCCTCCACTTT; CDR3: CASSHGGTLVNSPLHF
size: -; D: TRBD1; V: TRBV9; J: TRBJ2-7; DNA: TGTGCCAGCAGCATACCCGAAGGGACAGGCTACGAGCAGTACTTC; CDR3: CASSIPEGTGYEQYF
size: once; D: -; V: TRBV25-1; J: TRBJ2-6; DNA: TGTGCCGGCAGGGCTGACATCTCTGGGGCCAACGTCCTGACTTTC; CDR3: CAGRADISGANVLTF
size: -; D: -; V: TRBV29-1; J: TRBJ2-3; DNA: TGCAGCGTTGAGGGCGGAACTAGCACAGATACGCAGTATTTT; CDR3: CSVEGGTSTDTQYF
size: -; D: -; V: TRBV12-3/TRBV12-4; J: TRBJ1-2; DNA: TGTGCCAGCAGTTTGAACCGGGTTGCAGGGTACACCTTC; CDR3: CASSLNRVAGYTF
size: -; D: -; V: TRBV20-1; J: TRBJ1-6; DNA: TGCAGTGCTAGAGCCCCCAATTCACCCCTCCACTTT; CDR3: CSARAPNSPLHF
size: -; D: -; V: TRBV19; J: TRBJ2-6; DNA: TGTGCCAGTAGTCCAGAGGGGGTCAAGTCTGGGGCCAACGTCCTGACTTTC; CDR3: CASSPEGVKSGANVLTF
size: many; D: -; V: TRBV6-5; J: TRBJ2-7; DNA: TGTGCCAGCAGTTACGCCGGGGCCCGCTACGAGCAGTACTTC; CDR3: CASSYAGARYEQYF
size: -; D: TRBD1; V: TRBV6-1; J: TRBJ1-4; DNA: TGTGCCAGCTCACAGGGGGAGGGAGAAAAACTGTTTTTT; CDR3: CASSQGEGEKLFF
size: -; D: -; V: TRBV25-1; J: TRBJ2-7; DNA: TGTGCCAGCAGTGGGGGGGGCAGGGGGCAAAACGAGCAGTACTTC; CDR3: CASSGGGRGQNEQYF
size: -; D: -; V: TRBV25-1; J: TRBJ1-1; DNA: TGTGCCAGCAGTGAAGGCAGGGGTATCGCTTTCTTT; CDR3: CASSEGRGIAFF
size: many; D: -; V: TRBV20-1; J: TRBJ1-3; DNA: TGCAGTGCTGGAGGAATACAGGACTCTGGAAACACCATATATTTT; CDR3: CSAGGIQDSGNTIYF
size: -; D: -; V: TRBV2; J: TRBJ1-3; DNA: TGTGCCAGTGGGGGAAGCGGAAACACCATATATTTT; CDR3: CASGGSGNTIYF
size: once; D: -; V: TRBV5-1; J: TRBJ1-5; DNA: TGCGCCAGCAGCTTGTGGGGTGGGAATCAGCCCCAGCATTTT; CDR3: CASSLWGGNQPQHF
size: -; D: TRBD2; V: TRBV10-2; J: TRBJ2-3; DNA: TGCGCCAGCAGCACGGGGGGGTTAGATACGCAGTATTTT; CDR3: CASSTGGLDTQYF
size: -; D: TRBD2; V: TRBV20-1; J: TRBJ2-5; DNA: TGCAGTGCTAGAGCGGAGGCTAGCGGCCAAGAGACCCAGTACTTC; CDR3: CSARAEASGQETQYF